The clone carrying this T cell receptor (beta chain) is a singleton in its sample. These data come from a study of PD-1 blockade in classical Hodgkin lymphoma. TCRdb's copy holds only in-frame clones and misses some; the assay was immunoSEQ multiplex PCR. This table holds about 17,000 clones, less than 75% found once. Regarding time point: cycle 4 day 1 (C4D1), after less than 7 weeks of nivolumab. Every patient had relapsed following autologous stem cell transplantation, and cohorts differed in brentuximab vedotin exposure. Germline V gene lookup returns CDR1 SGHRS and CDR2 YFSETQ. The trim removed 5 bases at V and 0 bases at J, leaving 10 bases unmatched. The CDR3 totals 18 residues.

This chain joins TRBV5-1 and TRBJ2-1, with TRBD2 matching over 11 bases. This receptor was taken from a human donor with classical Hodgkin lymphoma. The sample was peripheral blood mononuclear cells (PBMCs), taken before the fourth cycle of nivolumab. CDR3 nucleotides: TGCGCCAGCAGGTTACTAGCGGGAGTACTGAGCTCCTACAATGAGCAGTTCTTC. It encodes CASRLLAGVLSSYNEQFF.